This T cell receptor beta chain is drawn from a study of CD8 T cells in ankylosing spondylitis. Study-wide points: Seemingly distinctive of ankylosing spondylitis blood was a TCR beta motif formed by eight highly homologous variants.

TCRdb ran MiXCR on the 5' RACE reads and lists one entry per CDR3 protein. The sample yields approximately 400,000 distinct CDR3 sequences, around 26% seen once. Losses at the gene ends were 2 bases for V and 5 bases for J; bases not matched to a gene: 9. This CDR3 spans 16 amino acids. Germline CDR1 and CDR2: SQVTM and ANQGSEA. In regard to this clonotype: The target antigen is unknown.

The chain couples TRBV29-1 to TRBJ2-3, with 11 bases identical to TRBD2. This TCR derives from a male donor with ankylosing spondylitis. Sequencing used blood, either unsorted or a sorted T cell fraction (not recorded which). The CDR3 here is CSVELAGGGGVDTQYF. Here the CDR3 DNA reads TGCAGCGTTGAACTAGCGGGAGGAGGAGGTGTAGATACGCAGTATTTT.